This TCR beta chain was sequenced for a study of regulatory T cells in long-lasting Graves disease. Study-wide points: Accuracy could have been hurt by small sample size.

CDR1 and CDR2 from the germline V gene are MNHGY and SVAAGI. V lost 4 bases and J lost 0; bases outside the gene matches: 4. This CDR3 has 16 amino acids. Researchers made TCR beta libraries by using iRepertoire HTBI primers and running Arm-PCR on CDR3 regions. MiXCR, applied by TCRdb to the multiplex PCR reads, yields one record per CDR3 protein. The sample consists of approximately 350,000 distinct CDR3 sequences, roughly 15% of them appearing once. This clonotype has a count of ten or more. The antigen remains undetermined. Documented time point: newly diagnosed GD, antithyroid drugs for less than 3 months. TCR sequences were obtained from RNA taken from PBMCs. These same records also appear under a second study, on T cells in Graves' hyperthyroidism and ophthalmopathy.

The TCR comes from a woman between 18 and 29 years old with Graves disease. V gene TRBV6-9 combines with J gene TRBJ2-3, with 10 bases fitting TRBD2. Specimen: peripheral blood mononuclear cells (PBMCs), collected at new diagnosis, from a patient treated with antithyroid drugs. The CDR3 here is CASSSRTSGSTDTQYF. The CDR3 nucleotides read TGTGCCAGCAGTTCCCGGACTAGCGGTAGCACAGATACGCAGTATTTT.